A selection of T cell receptor beta chains follows, all from one sample in a study of neurological immune-mediated disorders. TCRdb reprocessed the 5' RACE reads with MiXCR, giving one entry per CDR3 protein. In the table there are 25,000 to 40,000 distinct CDR3 sequences, 1.5% of which are singletons. The sequenced material came from PBMCs. These receptors were taken from a woman in her twenties or thirties with multiple sclerosis. CDR3s include the opening cysteine and the closing phenylalanine or tryptophan. Each record gives: CDR3 length, D gene, clone size, V gene, J gene, CDR3 DNA, CDR3 protein. A D gene is named only where the DNA matches it firmly. Rows may omit the clone size; those that give it use once, few, many or a size class.

>13|.|many|TRBV5-1|TRBJ2-3
TGCGCCAGCTCCCCTTCAGGAACAGATACGCAGTATTTT
CASSPSGTDTQYF
>13|TRBD1|many|TRBV7-9|TRBJ2-2
TGTGCCAGGGGACAGGGGGCGTCCGGGGAGCTGTTTTTT
CARGQGASGELFF
>19|TRBD2|many|TRBV5-8|TRBJ2-2
TGTGCCAGCAGCTCGGGGAAAATACTAGCGGGGACCCACACCGGGGAGCTGTTTTTT
CASSSGKILAGTHTGELFF
>13|.|many|TRBV5-1|TRBJ2-3
TGCGCCAGCAGCCCGCGGGGAGGGGGTACGCAGTATTTT
CASSPRGGGTQYF
>14|.|many|TRBV20-1|TRBJ2-3
TGCAGTGCTAGGCGCGGAACTAGCACAGATACGCAGTATTTT
CSARRGTSTDTQYF
>13|.|many|TRBV5-1|TRBJ1-1
TGCGCCAGCAGCTGGGACCTGAACACTGAAGCTTTCTTT
CASSWDLNTEAFF
>16|.|many|TRBV12-3/TRBV12-4|TRBJ1-1
TGTGCCAGCAGTCCAAGCCTTACAGGATTGAACACTGAAGCTTTCTTT
CASSPSLTGLNTEAFF
>14|.|many|TRBV5-1|TRBJ2-1
TGCGCCAGCAGGGTGGGCAGGACCTACAATGAGCAGTTCTTC
CASRVGRTYNEQFF
>14|.|many|TRBV5-5|TRBJ1-5
TGTGCCAGCAGCTCGACCGGGCCCGATCAGCCCCAGCATTTT
CASSSTGPDQPQHF
>12|.|many|TRBV25-1|TRBJ1-2
TGTGCCAGCAGTACCTTCAACTATGGCTACACCTTC
CASSTFNYGYTF
>17|.|many|TRBV24-1|TRBJ2-3
TGTGCCACCAGTGACTCCCCGGTCTATGGGAGCACAGATACGCAGTATTTT
CATSDSPVYGSTDTQYF
>12|.|many|TRBV20-1|TRBJ1-1
TGCAGTGCTGTGGGCGAGAACACTGAAGCTTTCTTT
CSAVGENTEAFF
>16|TRBD2|many|TRBV7-2|TRBJ2-7
TGTGCCAGCAGCTTAGCCGCCAGCGGGGGGCCCTACGAGCAGTACTTC
CASSLAASGGPYEQYF
>13|.|medium-sized|TRBV5-1|TRBJ2-7
TGCGCCAGCAGTGGTCCCTCCCAGGGCGAGCAGTACTTC
CASSGPSQGEQYF
>18|TRBD1|many|TRBV20-1|TRBJ1-6
TGCAGTGCTCCCCTAGGGGGTAATCCAACAGGGGAGGGATCACCCCTACACTTT
CSAPLGGNPTGEGSPLHF
>15|TRBD2|many|TRBV6-6|TRBJ2-7
TGTGCCAGCAGAGCTAGCGGGAAGAGCTCCTACGAGCAGTACTTC
CASRASGKSSYEQYF
>14|.|many|TRBV29-1|TRBJ2-3
TGCAGCGTGGTGTTCGGAGGACGCACAGATACGCAGTATTTT
CSVVFGGRTDTQYF
>16|TRBD1|many|TRBV5-6|TRBJ2-5
TGTGCCAGCAGCTTCGGCACAGGGGGCACGGGGGAGACCCAGTACTTC
CASSFGTGGTGETQYF
>14|.|many|TRBV20-1|TRBJ2-7
TGCAGTGCTCATACAGGAAGCCCTTCCTACGAGCAGTACTTC
CSAHTGSPSYEQYF
>12|.|many|TRBV20-1|TRBJ1-2
TGCAGTGCTAACGATTCCCCCTATGGCTACACCTTC
CSANDSPYGYTF
>15|TRBD2|many|TRBV10-3|TRBJ2-3
TGTGCCATCAGCCGACTAGCGGGGGGTGTGGATACGCAGTATTTT
CAISRLAGGVDTQYF
>13|.|many|TRBV20-1|TRBJ1-5
TGCAGTGCTATCAGCAGGGGCAATCAGCCCCAGCATTTT
CSAISRGNQPQHF
>13|TRBD1|few|TRBV20-1|TRBJ1-2
TGCAGTGCTCCGCCCCAGGGGGCGGGCGGCTACACCTTC
CSAPPQGAGGYTF
>12|.|many|TRBV5-6|TRBJ1-4
TGTGCCAGCAGCGAAAACCCCGAAAAACTGTTTTTT
CASSENPEKLFF
>13|.|many|TRBV5-6|TRBJ2-7
TGTGCCAGCAGCTTGGTCGGGCGTCCGGAGCAGTACTTC
CASSLVGRPEQYF
>14|.|many|TRBV10-1|TRBJ2-3
TGCGCCAGCAGTGAGTCAGGGTCCGCAGATACGCAGTATTTT
CASSESGSADTQYF
>14|.|.|TRBV5-1|TRBJ2-7
TGCGCCAGCAGCTTGCAGGGTACTGGGAACGAGCAGTACTTC
CASSLQGTGNEQYF
>15|.|many|TRBV20-1|TRBJ1-6
TGCAGTGCTAGAGCCACAGGGACGGCGAATTCACCCCTCCACTTT
CSARATGTANSPLHF
>13|.|many|TRBV12-3/TRBV12-4|TRBJ1-5
TGTGCCAGCTCTATTATCCAAAATCAGCCCCAGCATTTT
CASSIIQNQPQHF
>15|TRBD1|many|TRBV12-3/TRBV12-4|TRBJ1-1
TGTGCCAGCATCTACAGGGGAGTAACCTTCACTGAAGCTTTCTTT
CASIYRGVTFTEAFF
>15|TRBD1|many|TRBV7-9|TRBJ2-3
TGTGCCAGCAGCTTCCCAGACAGGGGGGCAGATACGCAGTATTTT
CASSFPDRGADTQYF
>14|.|many|TRBV20-1|TRBJ2-1
TGCAGTGCTAGTACCCGGGGGCTATACAATGAGCAGTTCTTC
CSASTRGLYNEQFF
>13|.|many|TRBV7-2|TRBJ1-1
TGTGCCAGCGGGGGACGGCTGAACACTGAAGCTTTCTTT
CASGGRLNTEAFF
>13|.|many|TRBV3-1|TRBJ2-1
TGTGCCAGCAGCCACCCCCCGGGGGACGGTAGGTTCTTC
CASSHPPGDGRFF
>13|.|many|TRBV6-5|TRBJ1-1
TGTGCCAGCAGTTACTCGTATCGTATGGAAGCTTTCTTT
CASSYSYRMEAFF
>14|TRBD2|many|TRBV29-1|TRBJ2-5
TGCAGCGCCCGACTAGCGGGGCTTCAAGAGACCCAGTACTTC
CSARLAGLQETQYF
>14|.|many|TRBV7-3|TRBJ1-3
TGTGCCAGCAGCCTCTCTGGGGGAAGAAACACCATATATTTT
CASSLSGGRNTIYF
>15|TRBD1|.|TRBV20-1|TRBJ2-1
TGCAGTGCTAGGATTCCAGGCGGCAGGGGGATCGAGCAGTTCTTC
CSARIPGGRGIEQFF
>15|TRBD1|many|TRBV11-1|TRBJ2-1
TGTGCCAGCAGCTTATCAACGGGACAGTACAATGAGCAGTTCTTC
CASSLSTGQYNEQFF
>14|.|many|TRBV5-1|TRBJ2-2
TGCGCCAGCAGCCGGGACTGGGTCACCGGGGAGCTGTTTTTT
CASSRDWVTGELFF